This TCR beta chain emerged from a study of cytomegalovirus exposure and HLA in healthy donors. This CDR3 spans 18 amino acids. Germline CDR1 reads SGDLS; CDR2 reads YYNGEE. Germline trimming cut 2 bases from V and 5 bases from J; bases unmatched to any gene: 15. PCR employed 60 Vbeta and 13 Jbeta primers. Clones were read by immunoSEQ multiplex PCR, and TCRdb kept only the in-frame ones, dropping some. In the table there are under 130,000 clones, roughly 70% of which are singletons. The source material was PBMCs. This chain uses TRBV9 with TRBJ2-5; 10 positions agree with TRBD2. This clonotype originated in a middle-aged man in good health and CMV-seropositive. Written as DNA, the CDR3 is TGTGCCAGCAGCGTCCTCCCGGGGGGACTAGCGTACCCGGAGACCCAGTACTTC. It translates to CASSVLPGGLAYPETQYF.